These T cell receptor beta chains were read from a single sample in a study of cytomegalovirus exposure and HLA in healthy donors. Measured with immunoSEQ multiplex PCR; TCRdb has only the in-frame clones, and not every one. The sample lists more than 90,000 clones; about 60% were seen once. Source material: PBMCs. All receptors come from a woman in her twenties or thirties in good health and CMV-seronegative. Each CDR3 is given with its conserved first and last residue. Each record gives: CDR3 protein, CDR3 DNA, clone size, J gene, V gene, D gene. D genes are given only for firm matches. The listing skips clone size in some rows; elsewhere it reads once, few, many or a size class.

cdr3_aa: CASSSTAGGEYGTEAFF
cdr3_nt: TGTGCCAGCAGCTCGACCGCAGGGGGCGAGTATGGCACTGAAGCTTTCTTT
clone_size: few
j_call: TRBJ1-1
v_call: TRBV7-9
d_call: TRBD1

cdr3_aa: CASSPRDRAQYF
cdr3_nt: TGTGCCAGCAGCCCCAGAGATCGGGCCCAGTACTTC
clone_size: .
j_call: TRBJ2-5
v_call: TRBV7-9
d_call: .

cdr3_aa: CASSLWAYTISGANVLTF
cdr3_nt: TGTGCCAGCAGTTTATGGGCTTATACGATCTCTGGGGCCAACGTCCTGACTTTC
clone_size: .
j_call: TRBJ2-6
v_call: TRBV27
d_call: .

cdr3_aa: CASSAGLGSGNTIYF
cdr3_nt: TGTGCCAGCAGCGCTGGCCTCGGGTCTGGAAACACCATATATTTT
clone_size: few
j_call: TRBJ1-3
v_call: TRBV6-1
d_call: .

cdr3_aa: CASSEGAATYEQYF
cdr3_nt: TGTGCCAGCAGTGAAGGGGCAGCTACCTACGAGCAGTACTTC
clone_size: .
j_call: TRBJ2-7
v_call: TRBV6-1
d_call: .

cdr3_aa: CAWSRDTEKLFF
cdr3_nt: TGTGCCTGGAGCCGGGACACTGAAAAACTGTTTTTT
clone_size: .
j_call: TRBJ1-4
v_call: TRBV30
d_call: .

cdr3_aa: CSALTGIGYTF
cdr3_nt: TGCAGTGCTCTAACAGGGATTGGCTACACCTTC
clone_size: few
j_call: TRBJ1-2
v_call: TRBV20-1
d_call: .

cdr3_aa: CASSPAREAYEQYF
cdr3_nt: TGCGCCAGCAGCCCTGCGAGGGAGGCCTACGAGCAGTACTTC
clone_size: .
j_call: TRBJ2-7
v_call: TRBV5-1
d_call: .

cdr3_aa: CASSYTGTGSTDTQYF
cdr3_nt: TGTGCCAGCAGTTACACAGGGACAGGCTCCACAGATACGCAGTATTTT
clone_size: .
j_call: TRBJ2-3
v_call: TRBV6-5
d_call: TRBD1

cdr3_aa: CASSPGQATYGYTF
cdr3_nt: TGTGCCAGCTCACCAGGACAGGCAACCTATGGCTACACCTTC
clone_size: .
j_call: TRBJ1-2
v_call: TRBV18
d_call: TRBD1

cdr3_aa: CASSFQGAAVLETQYF
cdr3_nt: TGCGCCAGCAGCTTCCAGGGGGCCGCAGTGTTAGAGACCCAGTACTTC
clone_size: .
j_call: TRBJ2-5
v_call: TRBV5-1
d_call: TRBD1

cdr3_aa: CASSPGQLWNEQFF
cdr3_nt: TGTGCCAGCAGTCCTGGACAATTGTGGAATGAGCAGTTCTTC
clone_size: .
j_call: TRBJ2-1
v_call: TRBV28
d_call: .

cdr3_aa: CASSGGFYNEQFF
cdr3_nt: TGTGCCAGCAGCGGCGGGTTCTACAATGAGCAGTTCTTC
clone_size: few
j_call: TRBJ2-1
v_call: TRBV13
d_call: .

cdr3_aa: CASSDFPAGGYTF
cdr3_nt: TGTGCCAGCAGTGACTTCCCTGCGGGAGGCTACACCTTC
clone_size: .
j_call: TRBJ1-2
v_call: TRBV6-4
d_call: .

cdr3_aa: CATSLSLGQGLQTQYF
cdr3_nt: TGTGCCACCAGTCTTTCCCTTGGTCAGGGCCTACAGACCCAGTACTTC
clone_size: .
j_call: TRBJ2-5
v_call: TRBV15
d_call: .

cdr3_aa: CASSILAGLDYEQYF
cdr3_nt: TGTGCCAGTAGTATCCTAGCGGGATTGGACTACGAGCAGTACTTC
clone_size: .
j_call: TRBJ2-7
v_call: TRBV19
d_call: TRBD2